A selection of T cell receptor beta chains follows, all from one sample in a study of neurological immune-mediated disorders. TCRdb re-called the 5' RACE reads through MiXCR, storing one row per CDR3 protein. Of 85,000 to 90,000 distinct CDR3 sequences in the sample, around 3.6% were seen once. Material: PBMCs. These receptor sequences come from a woman in her fifties or sixties with multiple sclerosis. The CDR3 runs from the conserved cysteine through the conserved F or W.

CDR3,V
CASSWDRRGPGELFF,TRBV27
CASSPGQGWQPQHF,TRBV2
CASSLVLLAGRNEQFF,TRBV7-2
CASSGTEQETQYF,TRBV9
CSARTGGSTEAFF,TRBV20-1
CASSVELAGNEQFF,TRBV9
CASSEQTGGTDTQYF,TRBV6-1
CASSQIISGGLRYTGELFF,TRBV3-1
CATSAGFRSPLHF,TRBV3-1
CASSTGRQVDEQFF,TRBV27
CASSVGTAGGSYNEQFF,TRBV9
CSTGRPSVTDTQYF,TRBV20-1
CSARSPIHQTQYF,TRBV20-1
CASSLGLAVTSTDTQYF,TRBV7-3
CASSLSRGYEQYF,TRBV7-9
CSAKRGGQNTEAFF,TRBV20-1
CASSLAGGTGELFF,TRBV5-1
CASSSQGLEAPHEQFF,TRBV5-1
CSASGGLALTDTQYF,TRBV20-1
CASSYNLDSYEQYF,TRBV6-5
CASTSPRALIGTGELFF,TRBV12-3/TRBV12-4
CASMIQGGSQPQHF,TRBV6-6
CASSHVSGGAWELFF,TRBV5-6
CASSPTGSNQPQHF,TRBV6-2/TRBV6-3
CASSLLVAGGLGTDTQYF,TRBV7-8
CASSEALPAGGPPKNIQYF,TRBV2
CSASGTAGFGNTIYF,TRBV20-1
CASSVRASANYGYTF,TRBV6-1
CASSLGTGLEKLFF,TRBV5-1
CASIGSYEQYF,TRBV25-1
CASSPRDRGGNTIYF,TRBV3-1
CASSDPRTGGTGELFF,TRBV25-1
CSARDQGQGAYNEQFF,TRBV20-1
CATSTDRGEETQYF,TRBV15
CASSPAASGAVSYEQYF,TRBV18
CASSVDGLYTGELFF,TRBV9
CASSAGRKNSTLNF,TRBV12-3/TRBV12-4
CSASAGTGHIAQYF,TRBV20-1
CASSYLRRSSSYEQYF,TRBV6-2/TRBV6-3
CASKYRGPGKLPSYEQYF,TRBV6-2/TRBV6-3
CASSLVGAGTQYF,TRBV12-3/TRBV12-4
CASSRDRVFEKLFF,TRBV7-2
CASRLDAGGITYNSPLHF,TRBV10-2
CASSYPLGAAFF,TRBV7-9
CSARDRRVLVYGYTF,TRBV20-1